A selection of T cell receptor beta chains follows, all from one sample in a study of blood T cell repertoires in COVID-19. The method was immunoSEQ multiplex PCR; TCRdb's version includes in-frame clones alone and lacks a portion of them. The data contain about 34,000 clones, roughly 73% of them singletons. The specimen sequenced was peripheral blood. Source of these receptors: a man older than 75 with active or convalescent COVID-19. Each CDR3 is given with its conserved first and last residue. A D gene is named only where the DNA matches it firmly. Size is stated for part of the rows, as once, few or many counts, or as a class when the clone is expanded.

TRBJ2-3,NA,TRBD2,TRBV7-3,CASSLKAGTSDMMVTQYF,TGTGCCAGCAGCTTAAAGGCCGGGACTAGCGACATGATGGTGACGCAGTATTTT
TRBJ2-7,NA,TRBD1,TRBV28,CASSSYQDRSSYEQYF,TGTGCCAGCAGTTCCTATCAGGACAGGTCGTCCTACGAGCAGTACTTC
TRBJ1-5,few,TRBD1,TRBV2,CASSYPGTENQPQHF,TGTGCCAGCAGTTACCCCGGGACAGAGAATCAGCCCCAGCATTTT
TRBJ2-3,NA,TRBD2,TRBV5-1,CASSLRVLAGDPDTQYF,TGCGCCAGCAGCTTGCGCGTACTAGCGGGAGACCCAGATACGCAGTATTTT
TRBJ2-2,NA,TRBD2,TRBV19,CASSSSGFIGELFF,TGTGCCAGTAGTTCTAGCGGTTTTATCGGGGAGCTGTTTTTT
TRBJ1-2,NA,TRBD1,TRBV7-9,CASSRRTGPNYGYTF,TGTGCCAGCAGCAGACGGACAGGACCTAACTATGGCTACACCTTC
TRBJ1-2,NA,TRBD1,TRBV5-1,CASNRDSNSNYGYTF,TGCGCCAGTAACCGGGACAGCAATTCTAACTATGGCTACACCTTC
TRBJ2-7,NA,TRBD1,TRBV19,CASSTNPGQDYEQYF,TGTGCCAGTAGTACAAACCCGGGACAGGACTACGAGCAGTACTTC
TRBJ1-3,NA,NA,TRBV7-2,CASSLNAAGTTTIYF,TGTGCCAGCAGCTTAAACGCAGCAGGAACGACCACCATATATTTT
TRBJ2-1,NA,NA,TRBV23-1,CASSHEEQFF,TGCGCCAGCAGTCACGAGGAGCAGTTCTTC
TRBJ1-5,NA,NA,TRBV6-1,CASSESRRQPQHF,TGTGCCAGCAGTGAATCAAGGCGGCAGCCCCAGCATTTT
TRBJ1-1,NA,NA,TRBV5-1,CASSLWAGAVNTEAFF,TGCGCCAGCAGCTTGTGGGCAGGGGCTGTGAACACTGAAGCTTTCTTT
TRBJ2-7,NA,TRBD1,TRBV6-5,CASSYQGQPEVYEQYF,TGTGCCAGCAGTTACCAGGGACAGCCAGAAGTATACGAGCAGTACTTC
TRBJ2-5,NA,NA,TRBV12-3/TRBV12-4,CASSSDTETQYF,TGTGCCAGCAGTTCTGACACTGAGACCCAGTACTTC
TRBJ2-5,NA,NA,TRBV28,CASSRSSKPETQYF,TGTGCCAGCAGCAGGTCTTCCAAGCCAGAGACCCAGTACTTC
TRBJ1-3,NA,NA,TRBV28,CASSLYTGNTIYF,TGTGCCAGCAGTTTATATACAGGAAACACCATATATTTT
TRBJ1-2,NA,TRBD1,TRBV28,CASSLVQGARNGYTF,TGTGCCAGCAGTCTTGTACAGGGGGCGCGTAATGGCTACACCTTC
TRBJ2-7,NA,TRBD2,TRBV19,CASRTNSGSVYEQYF,TGTGCCAGTAGGACAAATAGCGGGAGTGTTTACGAGCAGTACTTC
TRBJ2-7,NA,NA,TRBV4-1,CASSRSTDRSYEQYF,TGCGCCAGCAGCCGATCGACCGACAGATCCTACGAGCAGTACTTC
TRBJ2-3,NA,NA,TRBV27,CASSLRRTDTQYF,TGTGCCAGCAGTTTACGGAGGACGGATACGCAGTATTTT
TRBJ1-5,once,NA,TRBV19,CASSIVGSGLNNQPQHF,TGTGCCAGTAGTATAGTTGGTTCGGGACTAAACAATCAGCCCCAGCATTTT
TRBJ1-3,NA,NA,TRBV6-6,CASTNGMSSGNTIYF,TGTGCCAGCACCAATGGTATGAGTTCTGGAAACACCATATATTTT
TRBJ2-5,NA,NA,TRBV1,CTSSQPGTSGRETQYF,TGCACCAGCAGCCAACCCGGGACTAGCGGGAGAGAGACCCAGTACTTC